A selection of T cell receptor beta chains follows, all from one sample in a study of T-cell memory formation after mild COVID-19. TCRdb re-analysed the 5' RACE reads in MiXCR, keeping a single row per CDR3 protein. The sample includes around 200,000 distinct CDR3 sequences, 27% of them seen just once. Sequenced: PBMCs or a T cell subset sorted from them (not recorded which). Source of these receptors: an adult woman who had mild COVID-19 (a few samples of this study predate the infection). Cell type and time point are not known. CDR3s include the opening cysteine and the closing phenylalanine or tryptophan. A D gene is named only where the DNA matches it firmly. Size is stated for part of the rows, as once, few or many counts, or as a class when the clone is expanded.

v_gene	abundance	d_gene	j_gene	CDR3nt	CDR3aa
TRBV7-9	few	TRBD1	TRBJ1-1	TGTGCCAGCATCCCAATCGTGGACAGGGGGGTCACTGAAGCTTTCTTT	CASIPIVDRGVTEAFF
TRBV27	many	-	TRBJ2-1	TGTGCCAGCAGTTTGTCGTCACCCACCTACAATGAGCAGTTCTTC	CASSLSSPTYNEQFF
TRBV9	few	-	TRBJ2-3	TGTGCCAGCAGCCAGATGACAATTACAGATACGCAGTATTTT	CASSQMTITDTQYF
TRBV20-1	-	TRBD2	TRBJ2-1	TGCAGTGCTAGTTCTGGCGGGGGGTCGTCCTACAATGAGCAGTTCTTC	CSASSGGGSSYNEQFF
TRBV5-1	-	TRBD2	TRBJ2-1	TGCGCCAGCAGCTTCCCGACTAGCGGGACAAAAAATGAGCAGTTCTTC	CASSFPTSGTKNEQFF
TRBV24-1	-	TRBD1	TRBJ2-5	TGTGCCACCAGATCCGGGACAGCCGGGGAGACCCAGTACTTC	CATRSGTAGETQYF
TRBV29-1	-	-	TRBJ2-1	TGCAGCGTGACGGCTAGTACCCTTTACAATGAGCAGTTCTTC	CSVTASTLYNEQFF
TRBV29-1	many	-	TRBJ2-3	TGCAGCGTTGGACTACCAGATACGCAGTATTTT	CSVGLPDTQYF
TRBV4-1	few	-	TRBJ1-1	TGCGCCAGCAGCCAAGGAGCCCCGTTCCAGGGCGAGGCTGAAGCTTTCTTT	CASSQGAPFQGEAEAFF
TRBV9	once	TRBD1	TRBJ2-7	TGTGCCAGCAGCGGACGGGACAGGGGATCCGAGCAGTACTTC	CASSGRDRGSEQYF
TRBV3-1	-	-	TRBJ2-7	TGTGCCAGCAGCCAAGTTCACGAGCAGTACTTC	CASSQVHEQYF
TRBV24-1	few	-	TRBJ2-5	TGTGCCACCAGTGATTGGAGAGAAGAGACCCAGTACTTC	CATSDWREETQYF
TRBV9	-	TRBD1	TRBJ2-5	TGTGCCAGCAGCGTAGGACAGGGGGTTGAGACCCAGTACTTC	CASSVGQGVETQYF
TRBV20-1	-	-	TRBJ1-3	TGCAGTGCTAGAGATGGCAGTTACTCTGGAAACACCATATATTTT	CSARDGSYSGNTIYF
TRBV7-7	-	TRBD2	TRBJ2-3	TGTGCTAGCAGCTTAGCGAGGATAGCGGGGCACACAGATACGCAGTATTTT	CASSLARIAGHTDTQYF
TRBV15	-	TRBD2	TRBJ2-7	TGTGCCACCAGCATCCGACTAGCGGGAGTCTACGAGCAGTACTTC	CATSIRLAGVYEQYF
TRBV20-1	few	-	TRBJ2-4	TGCAGTGCTAGAGATCTGGGGGGTGCAGGGGACTTC	CSARDLGGAGDF
TRBV12-3/TRBV12-4	few	-	TRBJ2-5	TGTGCCAGCAGTCCCCTAGCGAACCAAGAGACCCAGTACTTC	CASSPLANQETQYF
TRBV7-6	once	-	TRBJ2-7	TGTGCCAGCAGCTTAGCGCCTTCGCGAGAGCAGTACTTC	CASSLAPSREQYF
TRBV19	-	-	TRBJ2-1	TGTGCCAGTAGCGGGGGGCCCTACAATGAGCAGTTCTTC	CASSGGPYNEQFF
TRBV18	-	TRBD1	TRBJ2-3	TGTGCCAGCTCGACAGGGGCACTAGATCGCACAGATACGCAGTATTTT	CASSTGALDRTDTQYF
TRBV30	-	-	TRBJ1-1	TGTGCCTGGAGTTATGGGCAGAACACTGAAGCTTTCTTT	CAWSYGQNTEAFF
TRBV7-2	-	-	TRBJ2-2	TGTGCCAGCAGCCTCTTCGGGGGGAACACCGGGGAGCTGTTTTTT	CASSLFGGNTGELFF
TRBV6-2/TRBV6-3	-	-	TRBJ2-7	TGTGCCAGCAGTTACGACCCCGAGTGGGGACGATACGAGCAGTACTTC	CASSYDPEWGRYEQYF
TRBV29-1	-	TRBD2	TRBJ2-1	TGCAGCGTTGAAAACCTAGCGGGGGGGTCCAATGAGCAGTTCTTC	CSVENLAGGSNEQFF
TRBV4-3	few	-	TRBJ2-3	TGCGCCAGCAGCCTCTTTTCCAGGGAAGATACGCAGTATTTT	CASSLFSREDTQYF
TRBV12-3/TRBV12-4	few	TRBD2	TRBJ2-5	TGTGCCAGCCGAAAGCGGGAGATGGCAGAGACCCAGTACTTC	CASRKREMAETQYF
TRBV7-8	few	-	TRBJ1-1	TGTGCCAGCAGCTTAGCAGGGATCACTGAAGCTTTCTTT	CASSLAGITEAFF
TRBV6-5	once	TRBD1	TRBJ1-6	TGTGCCAGCAGTCGAAAGACAGGGCCTAGCTCCTATAATTCACCACTCCACTTT	CASSRKTGPSSYNSPLHF
TRBV5-1	-	TRBD2	TRBJ2-1	TGCGCCAGCAGCAACCCAGCGGGAGGAAATGAGCAGTTCTTC	CASSNPAGGNEQFF
TRBV24-1	few	TRBD1	TRBJ1-5	TGTGCCACCAGTGACCCCGGACAGGTTGAGCCCCAGCATTTT	CATSDPGQVEPQHF
TRBV5-1	few	-	TRBJ1-3	TGCGCCAGCAGCTTGGCAGATCATGGAAACACCATATATTTT	CASSLADHGNTIYF
TRBV7-9	-	-	TRBJ2-7	TGTGCCAGCAGCGGGATAGGTGGGGTAGCGGCCTACGAGCAGTACTTC	CASSGIGGVAAYEQYF
TRBV5-5	-	-	TRBJ1-1	TGTGCCAGCAGCTTGGACGGACAGACGAACACTGAAGCTTTCTTT	CASSLDGQTNTEAFF
TRBV5-1	many	TRBD2	TRBJ2-2	TGCGCCAGCAGCTCCACTAGCGGACACACCGGGGAGCTGTTTTTT	CASSSTSGHTGELFF
TRBV20-1	-	TRBD2	TRBJ2-7	TGCAGTGCCACCGGAAAGAGTAGCGGGGAACAAGTCAGCTCCTACGAGCAGTACTTC	CSATGKSSGEQVSSYEQYF
TRBV7-2	-	TRBD2	TRBJ2-3	TGTGCCAGCAGCCCCATTCTAGCGGCTAGCACAGATACGCAGTATTTT	CASSPILAASTDTQYF